A selection of T cell receptor beta chains follows, all from one sample in a study of blood T cell repertoires in COVID-19. The data were produced by immunoSEQ multiplex PCR, yet TCRdb's version contains in-frame clones alone and is incomplete. The sample holds roughly 100,000 clones; around 80% are singletons and the top ten take over 15%. The source material was peripheral blood. These receptors were collected from a woman of 80 years or more with acute or convalescent COVID-19. The CDR3 runs from the conserved cysteine through the conserved F or W. The order of the fields is D gene, J gene, clone size, V gene, CDR3 protein, CDR3 DNA. A D gene is named only where the DNA matches it firmly. Expanded clones are given a class, and other clones once, few, many or no size at all.

d_call: NA; j_call: TRBJ2-3; clone_size: NA; v_call: TRBV10-3; cdr3_aa: CAIRAHDTDTQYF; cdr3_nt: TGTGCCATCAGGGCACACGACACAGATACGCAGTATTTT
d_call: TRBD1; j_call: TRBJ2-3; clone_size: NA; v_call: TRBV4-3; cdr3_aa: CASSQALARGPTDTQYF; cdr3_nt: TGCGCCAGCAGCCAGGCCCTAGCTAGGGGGCCCACAGATACGCAGTATTTT
d_call: NA; j_call: TRBJ2-3; clone_size: NA; v_call: TRBV5-4; cdr3_aa: CASSLFSTDTQYF; cdr3_nt: TGTGCCAGCAGCTTGTTTTCAACAGATACGCAGTATTTT
d_call: TRBD1; j_call: TRBJ1-1; clone_size: NA; v_call: TRBV28; cdr3_aa: CASGTDRAWSTEAFF; cdr3_nt: TGTGCCAGCGGTACCGACAGGGCGTGGAGCACTGAAGCTTTCTTT
d_call: TRBD2; j_call: TRBJ2-3; clone_size: NA; v_call: TRBV5-6; cdr3_aa: CASSLGPSGTGGRTQYF; cdr3_nt: TGTGCCAGCAGCTTGGGCCCTAGCGGGACCGGCGGTCGTACGCAGTATTTT
d_call: TRBD2; j_call: TRBJ2-5; clone_size: NA; v_call: TRBV7-9; cdr3_aa: CASSFPSGGGQETQYF; cdr3_nt: TGTGCCAGCAGCTTCCCCTCTGGGGGGGGCCAAGAGACCCAGTACTTC
d_call: NA; j_call: TRBJ1-1; clone_size: NA; v_call: TRBV19; cdr3_aa: CASSIGGGNTEAFF; cdr3_nt: TGTGCCAGTAGTATAGGAGGGGGAAACACTGAAGCTTTCTTT
d_call: TRBD1; j_call: TRBJ2-1; clone_size: NA; v_call: TRBV7-8; cdr3_aa: CASSARDRNGDEQFF; cdr3_nt: TGTGCCAGCAGCGCCCGGGACAGGAATGGGGATGAGCAGTTCTTC
d_call: TRBD1; j_call: TRBJ1-1; clone_size: NA; v_call: TRBV19; cdr3_aa: CASSYYNPRTGGRTEAFF; cdr3_nt: TGTGCCAGTAGCTATTACAATCCAAGGACAGGGGGCCGCACTGAAGCTTTCTTT
d_call: TRBD1; j_call: TRBJ1-2; clone_size: large; v_call: TRBV2; cdr3_aa: CASVLRDSYGYTF; cdr3_nt: TGTGCCAGCGTTCTCCGGGACAGCTATGGCTACACCTTC
d_call: TRBD1; j_call: TRBJ2-1; clone_size: NA; v_call: TRBV15; cdr3_aa: CATSTGQGALNEQFF; cdr3_nt: TGTGCCACCAGCACAGGACAGGGGGCTTTGAATGAGCAGTTCTTC
d_call: NA; j_call: TRBJ1-2; clone_size: NA; v_call: TRBV5-1; cdr3_aa: CASSLGNVNSYGYTF; cdr3_nt: TGCGCCAGCAGCTTAGGTAATGTCAACAGCTATGGCTACACCTTC
d_call: NA; j_call: TRBJ2-1; clone_size: NA; v_call: TRBV4-1; cdr3_aa: CASSQDVQANEQFF; cdr3_nt: TGCGCCAGCAGCCAAGATGTGCAAGCGAATGAGCAGTTCTTC
d_call: NA; j_call: TRBJ1-4; clone_size: NA; v_call: TRBV6-2/TRBV6-3; cdr3_aa: CASSLDSSTNEKLFF; cdr3_nt: TGTGCCAGCAGTTTGGACAGCTCAACTAATGAAAAACTGTTTTTT
d_call: NA; j_call: TRBJ2-1; clone_size: NA; v_call: TRBV14; cdr3_aa: CASSQGAGRWGNEQFF; cdr3_nt: TGTGCCAGCAGCCAAGGAGCAGGGCGTTGGGGCAATGAGCAGTTCTTC
d_call: NA; j_call: TRBJ2-3; clone_size: NA; v_call: TRBV6-5; cdr3_aa: CASTRTYLDTQYF; cdr3_nt: TGTGCCAGCACGCGCACCTACCTGGATACGCAGTATTTT
d_call: NA; j_call: TRBJ1-1; clone_size: few; v_call: TRBV14; cdr3_aa: CASSRRGRAEAFF; cdr3_nt: TGTGCCAGCAGCCGGCGAGGGAGGGCTGAAGCTTTCTTT
d_call: TRBD2; j_call: TRBJ2-3; clone_size: NA; v_call: TRBV10-3; cdr3_aa: CAISESLAGVGTDTQYF; cdr3_nt: TGTGCCATCAGTGAGTCCCTAGCGGGAGTTGGCACAGATACGCAGTATTTT
d_call: NA; j_call: TRBJ1-4; clone_size: NA; v_call: TRBV5-1; cdr3_aa: CASSLVGVDEKLFF; cdr3_nt: TGCGCCAGCAGCTTGGTAGGAGTCGATGAAAAACTGTTTTTT
d_call: TRBD1; j_call: TRBJ2-1; clone_size: NA; v_call: TRBV5-1; cdr3_aa: CASSSAWTGGALSSYNEQFF; cdr3_nt: TGCGCCAGCAGCTCAGCCTGGACAGGGGGTGCCTTAAGCTCCTACAATGAGCAGTTCTTC
d_call: NA; j_call: TRBJ2-7; clone_size: NA; v_call: TRBV5-1; cdr3_aa: CASSIGGEQYF; cdr3_nt: TGCGCCAGCAGTATCGGTGGCGAGCAGTACTTC
d_call: TRBD2; j_call: TRBJ2-7; clone_size: few; v_call: TRBV5-1; cdr3_aa: CASSLESWLSGRFYEQYF; cdr3_nt: TGCGCCAGCAGCTTGGAATCGTGGCTTAGCGGGAGGTTCTACGAGCAGTACTTC
d_call: TRBD1; j_call: TRBJ2-2; clone_size: NA; v_call: TRBV5-1; cdr3_aa: CASSRTGNTGELFF; cdr3_nt: TGCGCCAGCAGTCGGACAGGGAACACCGGGGAGCTGTTTTTT
d_call: NA; j_call: TRBJ1-1; clone_size: NA; v_call: TRBV28; cdr3_aa: CASSSSTEAFF; cdr3_nt: TGTGCCAGCAGCTCTTCTACTGAAGCTTTCTTT
d_call: NA; j_call: TRBJ2-1; clone_size: NA; v_call: TRBV9; cdr3_aa: CASGEGYNEQFF; cdr3_nt: TGTGCCAGCGGCGAGGGGTACAATGAGCAGTTCTTC
d_call: TRBD1; j_call: TRBJ1-2; clone_size: few; v_call: TRBV19; cdr3_aa: CASSMERQGGIYGYTF; cdr3_nt: TGTGCCAGTAGTATGGAACGACAGGGGGGCATCTATGGCTACACCTTC
d_call: NA; j_call: TRBJ2-5; clone_size: NA; v_call: TRBV7-6; cdr3_aa: CASSRSVGETQYF; cdr3_nt: TGTGCCAGCAGCCGTAGTGTCGGGGAGACCCAGTACTTC
d_call: NA; j_call: TRBJ2-3; clone_size: NA; v_call: TRBV6-2/TRBV6-3; cdr3_aa: CASSYPLTGHLPILTDTQYF; cdr3_nt: TGTGCCAGCAGTTACCCTCTGACAGGCCACCTGCCCATATTGACCGATACGCAGTATTTT
d_call: NA; j_call: TRBJ2-6; clone_size: NA; v_call: TRBV29-1; cdr3_aa: CSVKRAAGANVLTF; cdr3_nt: TGCAGCGTTAAGAGGGCGGCTGGGGCCAACGTCCTGACTTTC
d_call: TRBD2; j_call: TRBJ2-3; clone_size: NA; v_call: TRBV5-1; cdr3_aa: CASSLGIAGVMDTQYF; cdr3_nt: TGCGCCAGCAGCTTAGGAATAGCGGGAGTCATGGATACGCAGTATTTT
d_call: NA; j_call: TRBJ1-3; clone_size: NA; v_call: TRBV10-3; cdr3_aa: CAISEGQASSGNTIYF; cdr3_nt: TGTGCCATCAGTGAGGGACAAGCCTCCTCTGGAAACACCATATATTTT
d_call: TRBD2; j_call: TRBJ2-1; clone_size: few; v_call: TRBV3-1/TRBV3-2; cdr3_aa: CASSQRPAGTRYNEQFF; cdr3_nt: TGTGCCAGCAGCCAAAGACCGGCCGGGACTAGATACAATGAGCAGTTCTTC
d_call: TRBD1; j_call: TRBJ1-2; clone_size: NA; v_call: TRBV4-2; cdr3_aa: CASSQDSGGKGYTF; cdr3_nt: TGTGCCAGCAGCCAAGACTCAGGGGGGAAGGGCTACACCTTC
d_call: TRBD1; j_call: TRBJ1-1; clone_size: NA; v_call: TRBV2; cdr3_aa: CASSLDRGTEAFF; cdr3_nt: TGTGCCAGCAGTCTGGACAGGGGCACTGAAGCTTTCTTT
d_call: NA; j_call: TRBJ1-2; clone_size: NA; v_call: TRBV18; cdr3_aa: CASSPGNINYGYTF; cdr3_nt: TGTGCCAGCTCTCCCGGGAATATTAACTATGGCTACACCTTC
d_call: NA; j_call: TRBJ1-6; clone_size: many; v_call: TRBV27; cdr3_aa: CASRERINHNSPLHF; cdr3_nt: TGTGCCAGCAGGGAGAGGATTAATCATAATTCACCCCTCCACTTT
d_call: TRBD1; j_call: TRBJ1-2; clone_size: NA; v_call: TRBV10-3; cdr3_aa: CAISDLRGHEDGYTF; cdr3_nt: TGTGCCATCAGTGACTTAAGGGGGCACGAAGATGGCTACACCTTC
d_call: TRBD1; j_call: TRBJ1-6; clone_size: NA; v_call: TRBV28; cdr3_aa: CASSSPGQGINSPLHF; cdr3_nt: TGTGCCAGCAGTTCTCCGGGACAGGGGATTAATTCACCCCTCCACTTT
d_call: NA; j_call: TRBJ1-1; clone_size: NA; v_call: TRBV7-2; cdr3_aa: CASSLMRVMNTEAFF; cdr3_nt: TGTGCCAGCAGCTTGATGAGGGTTATGAACACTGAAGCTTTCTTT
d_call: TRBD1; j_call: TRBJ2-6; clone_size: NA; v_call: TRBV4-3; cdr3_aa: CASSRTGTGLTGANVLTF; cdr3_nt: TGCGCCAGCAGCCGAACGGGGACAGGTCTCACTGGGGCCAACGTCCTGACTTTC
d_call: TRBD1; j_call: TRBJ1-1; clone_size: NA; v_call: TRBV3-1/TRBV3-2; cdr3_aa: CASSQMGTETEAFF; cdr3_nt: TGTGCCAGCAGCCAGATGGGGACAGAAACTGAAGCTTTCTTT
d_call: TRBD2; j_call: TRBJ2-7; clone_size: few; v_call: TRBV3-1/TRBV3-2; cdr3_aa: CASSLGLAGGAYEQYF; cdr3_nt: TGTGCCAGCAGCCTCGGACTAGCGGGAGGGGCCTACGAGCAGTACTTC
d_call: TRBD2; j_call: TRBJ2-4; clone_size: NA; v_call: TRBV5-6; cdr3_aa: CASSLENGREGLVKNIQYF; cdr3_nt: TGTGCCAGCAGCTTGGAGAATGGGCGGGAGGGGTTGGTCAAAAACATTCAGTACTTC
d_call: TRBD2; j_call: TRBJ2-3; clone_size: NA; v_call: TRBV27; cdr3_aa: CASRLAGADTQYF; cdr3_nt: TGTGCCAGCAGGCTAGCGGGCGCAGATACGCAGTATTTT
d_call: NA; j_call: TRBJ1-2; clone_size: once; v_call: TRBV29-1; cdr3_aa: CSGRDSNYGYTF; cdr3_nt: TGCAGCGGCCGGGATTCCAACTATGGCTACACCTTC
d_call: NA; j_call: TRBJ2-2; clone_size: NA; v_call: TRBV10-2; cdr3_aa: CASTSTTITGELFF; cdr3_nt: TGCGCCAGCACCTCCACGACTATTACCGGGGAGCTGTTTTTT
d_call: NA; j_call: TRBJ2-2; clone_size: few; v_call: TRBV3-1/TRBV3-2; cdr3_aa: CASSLGVRELFF; cdr3_nt: TGTGCCAGCAGCCTCGGTGTCCGGGAGCTGTTTTTT
d_call: NA; j_call: TRBJ2-1; clone_size: NA; v_call: TRBV3-1/TRBV3-2; cdr3_aa: CASSQDDRGNEQFF; cdr3_nt: TGTGCCAGCAGCCAAGATGACCGGGGCAATGAGCAGTTCTTC